This record covers a single T cell receptor (beta chain). This clonotype was counted at least ten times. There is no known antigen for this receptor. No per-base quality is available; no much larger clone lies one base away. V is clipped by 0 bases and J by 5 bases, and the sequence between their germline boundaries is 8 bases long. CDR1 and CDR2, per the germline V gene, are SGHRS and YFSETQ. Including the terminal cysteine and phenylalanine, the CDR3 comprises 14 residues. Here the CDR3 DNA is all that survives: 42 bases in frame from base 1. This specimen's time point label, per the study, means: pre-pandemic baseline sample and day 111 after first positive SARS-CoV-2 test. Sequencing was performed on an Illumina MiSeq. Profiling of the peripheral T cell repertoire was carried out for human TCRbeta genes. On the study's bioinformatics: To account for variability over time, differences in clonotype abundance were tested using beta-binomial modelling. Expanded clonotypes were screened against the ImmuneCODE reference database of SARS-CoV-2-associated TCRs and mapped to viral genome regions. Additional repertoire analyses examined TRBV gene usage, CDR3 length, CDR3 amino acid overlap between time points, distributions of clonotype abundance, and Jaccard similarity. TCRdb trimmed the raw reads at Q25, called clones with MiXCR and kept productive beta chains. All rows with the same CDR3 protein become a single entry with the most common DNA and genes. The V and J calls reflect TCRdb's pipeline rather than the authors' work. The sample table records roughly 230,000 distinct CDR3 sequences; 29% of these occur just once. More than 6.5% of the sample belongs to the ten largest clones.

The data are from a study of kidney transplant recipient with SARS-CoV-2 infection listed by TCRdb under 2021. The sequence was obtained from a male patient between 25 and 39 years old who had COVID-19 and was a kidney transplant recipient. Following a transplant, some T cells may be graft donor cells, not patient cells. The sequence is built from TRBV5-1 and TRBJ1-4, with the D gene uncertain. Sequencing was performed on a blood sample, taken at baseline and on roughly day 120 from a kidney transplant recipient. This receptor carries the CDR3 CASSLGAQNEKLFF. The nucleotide sequence is given as TGCGCCAGCAGCTTGGGGGCGCAGAATGAAAAACTGTTTTTT.